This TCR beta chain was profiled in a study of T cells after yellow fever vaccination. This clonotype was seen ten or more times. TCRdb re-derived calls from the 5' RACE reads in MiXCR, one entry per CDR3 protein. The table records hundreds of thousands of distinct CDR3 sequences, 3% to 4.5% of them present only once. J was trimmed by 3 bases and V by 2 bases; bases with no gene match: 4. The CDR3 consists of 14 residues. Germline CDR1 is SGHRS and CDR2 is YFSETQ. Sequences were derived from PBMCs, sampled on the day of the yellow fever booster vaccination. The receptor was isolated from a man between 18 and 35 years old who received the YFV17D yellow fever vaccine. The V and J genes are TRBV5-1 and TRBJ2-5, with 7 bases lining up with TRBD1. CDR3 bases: TGCGCCAGCAGCTTTCTTACAGGGGAAGAGACCCAGTACTTC. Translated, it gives CASSFLTGEETQYF.